This TCR beta chain stems from a study of shared clonotypes between healthy human individuals. Study at large: Donors had three CD4 naive, three CD4 memory, two CD8 naive and one CD8 memory plate apiece.

Data came from immunoSEQ multiplex PCR; TCRdb stores just in-frame clones and leaves some out. Among 2 million to 3 million clones, under 95% were seen once, and the ten largest hold about 0.39%. CDR3 length: 14 amino acids. Trimming cost V 2 bases and J 4 bases; bases outside gene matches: 5. Per the germline V gene, CDR1 is SGHKS and CDR2 is YYEKEE (reference sequence). Sequencing used naive CD4+ T cells from PBMCs. Documented subset: CD45RA+ positively selected. This rearrangement joins TRBV5-5 to TRBJ1-2; 7 nucleotides agree with TRBD1. This sequence was found in a man aged 18 to 30 in good health. Some clones in this sample may be carry-over from other donors' samples. The chain's CDR3 is CASSLATGSYGYTF. CDR3 nucleotide sequence: TGTGCCAGCAGCTTAGCGACAGGGAGCTATGGCTACACCTTC.